This is a list of T cell receptor beta chains from one sample in a study of blood T cells in healthy people across ages. TCRdb used MiXCR to reprocess the 5' RACE reads, holding one entry per CDR3 protein. The sample includes roughly 800,000 distinct CDR3 sequences, around 34% seen only once; the top ten take 10% to 15%. The sample was blood. These receptors all come from a man aged 18 to 35 in good health. Each CDR3 is given with its conserved first and last residue. The order of the fields is D gene, clone size, J gene, V gene, CDR3 length, CDR3 DNA, CDR3 protein. The D gene is left open where the match is weak. Expanded clones are given a class, and other clones once, few, many or no size at all.

d_call: TRBD1
clone_size: few
j_call: TRBJ2-1
v_call: TRBV6-2/TRBV6-3
cdr3_length: 21
cdr3_nt: TGTGCCAGCAGTTATCCCGCCCGGGACAGGGTAGCGGCCGGCTCCTACAATGAGCAGTTCTTC
cdr3_aa: CASSYPARDRVAAGSYNEQFF

d_call: -
clone_size: -
j_call: TRBJ2-1
v_call: TRBV12-3/TRBV12-4
cdr3_length: 14
cdr3_nt: TGTGCCAGCAGTTTTGGTCCAGCGAACAATGAGCGGTTCTTC
cdr3_aa: CASSFGPANNERFF

d_call: -
clone_size: -
j_call: TRBJ1-5
v_call: TRBV16
cdr3_length: 12
cdr3_nt: TGTGCCAGCAGCCAAGGGGCCCAGCCCCAGCATTTT
cdr3_aa: CASSQGAQPQHF

d_call: -
clone_size: -
j_call: TRBJ2-7
v_call: TRBV27
cdr3_length: 14
cdr3_nt: TGTGCCAGCAGTGGGCGGGCCCTCTCCTACGAGCAGTACTTC
cdr3_aa: CASSGRALSYEQYF

d_call: TRBD1
clone_size: many
j_call: TRBJ2-3
v_call: TRBV7-2
cdr3_length: 15
cdr3_nt: TGTGCCAGCAGCAAGCCGGGACAGAGCACAGATACGCAGTATTTT
cdr3_aa: CASSKPGQSTDTQYF

d_call: -
clone_size: -
j_call: TRBJ2-3
v_call: TRBV12-3/TRBV12-4
cdr3_length: 12
cdr3_nt: TGTGCCAGCAGTCGGGACGAGCATACGCAGTATTTT
cdr3_aa: CASSRDEHTQYF

d_call: -
clone_size: -
j_call: TRBJ2-7
v_call: TRBV18
cdr3_length: 16
cdr3_nt: TGTGCCAGCTCACCAATAAACCGGGGTTCAAGGGACGAGCAGTACTTC
cdr3_aa: CASSPINRGSRDEQYF

d_call: TRBD1
clone_size: many
j_call: TRBJ2-3
v_call: TRBV4-3
cdr3_length: 16
cdr3_nt: TGCGCCAGCAGCCAAGATATCGGGACAGGGGATTATACGCAGTATTTT
cdr3_aa: CASSQDIGTGDYTQYF

d_call: TRBD1
clone_size: -
j_call: TRBJ2-4
v_call: TRBV2
cdr3_length: 17
cdr3_nt: TGTGCCAGCAACGTTGGAGGCAGGGGGCGCGCCAAAAACATTCAGTACTTC
cdr3_aa: CASNVGGRGRAKNIQYF

d_call: -
clone_size: few
j_call: TRBJ2-3
v_call: TRBV20-1
cdr3_length: 15
cdr3_nt: TGCAGTGCTAGAGATTGGACAGCTAGCACAGATACGCAGTATTTT
cdr3_aa: CSARDWTASTDTQYF

d_call: TRBD1
clone_size: -
j_call: TRBJ2-2
v_call: TRBV7-8
cdr3_length: 17
cdr3_nt: TGTGCCAGCAGCCTCCGTGGGGGGACAGGATACACCGGGGAGCTGTTTTTT
cdr3_aa: CASSLRGGTGYTGELFF

d_call: -
clone_size: -
j_call: TRBJ2-7
v_call: TRBV6-6
cdr3_length: 15
cdr3_nt: TGTGCCAGCAGCCCTGCCCGGGACGACACCTACGAGCAGTACTTC
cdr3_aa: CASSPARDDTYEQYF

d_call: -
clone_size: -
j_call: TRBJ1-6
v_call: TRBV28
cdr3_length: 14
cdr3_nt: TGTGCCAGCAGTTTTACGGGTACTAATTCACCCCTCCACTTT
cdr3_aa: CASSFTGTNSPLHF

d_call: TRBD1
clone_size: -
j_call: TRBJ2-1
v_call: TRBV20-1
cdr3_length: 13
cdr3_nt: TGCAGTGCGGGACAGGGGGGGTTATACGAGCAGTTCTTC
cdr3_aa: CSAGQGGLYEQFF

d_call: TRBD1
clone_size: -
j_call: TRBJ2-1
v_call: TRBV24-1
cdr3_length: 16
cdr3_nt: TGTGCCACCAGTGATACCCAGGGACAGGAGGGTAATGAGCAGTTCTTC
cdr3_aa: CATSDTQGQEGNEQFF

d_call: TRBD1
clone_size: few
j_call: TRBJ2-1
v_call: TRBV12-3/TRBV12-4
cdr3_length: 12
cdr3_nt: TGTGCCAGCAGGCAGGGGGCCAATGAGCAGTTCTTC
cdr3_aa: CASRQGANEQFF

d_call: -
clone_size: -
j_call: TRBJ2-7
v_call: TRBV6-6
cdr3_length: 13
cdr3_nt: TGTGCCAGCAGTGACTCGGCAGCATACGAGCAGTACTTC
cdr3_aa: CASSDSAAYEQYF

d_call: TRBD1
clone_size: -
j_call: TRBJ2-3
v_call: TRBV4-2
cdr3_length: 15
cdr3_nt: TGTGCCAGCAAACCAGGACAGGGGAGCACAGATACGCAGTATTTT
cdr3_aa: CASKPGQGSTDTQYF

d_call: -
clone_size: few
j_call: TRBJ2-7
v_call: TRBV6-5
cdr3_length: 13
cdr3_nt: TGTGCCAGCAGTGCCAGGGCCTCCTACGAGCAGTACTTC
cdr3_aa: CASSARASYEQYF

d_call: -
clone_size: few
j_call: TRBJ1-1
v_call: TRBV21-1
cdr3_length: 12
cdr3_nt: TGTGCCAGCAGCTTCGCCGGCACTGAAGCTTTCTTT
cdr3_aa: CASSFAGTEAFF

d_call: -
clone_size: -
j_call: TRBJ2-2
v_call: TRBV7-2
cdr3_length: 15
cdr3_nt: TGTGCCAGCAGCTTAACCAACGCGAACACCGGGGAGCTGTTTTTT
cdr3_aa: CASSLTNANTGELFF

d_call: -
clone_size: -
j_call: TRBJ2-3
v_call: TRBV7-9
cdr3_length: 14
cdr3_nt: TGTGCCAGCAGCTTAGTTGCCCCCCAAGATACGCAGTATTTT
cdr3_aa: CASSLVAPQDTQYF

d_call: -
clone_size: -
j_call: TRBJ2-3
v_call: TRBV20-1
cdr3_length: 16
cdr3_nt: TGCAGTGCAAACGATCGACAGCCGAAAAACACAGATACGCAGTATTTT
cdr3_aa: CSANDRQPKNTDTQYF

d_call: -
clone_size: many
j_call: TRBJ2-7
v_call: TRBV7-2
cdr3_length: 13
cdr3_nt: TGTGCCAGCAGCTTCGACAGGTCCTACGAGCAGTACTTC
cdr3_aa: CASSFDRSYEQYF

d_call: -
clone_size: -
j_call: TRBJ2-2
v_call: TRBV4-3
cdr3_length: 17
cdr3_nt: TGCGCCAGCAGCCAAACCCGGGGCTCGGCGGCCACCGGGGAGCTGTTTTTT
cdr3_aa: CASSQTRGSAATGELFF

d_call: -
clone_size: many
j_call: TRBJ1-6
v_call: TRBV7-9
cdr3_length: 12
cdr3_nt: TGTGCCAGCAGCCCACAGAATTCACCCCTCCACTTT
cdr3_aa: CASSPQNSPLHF

d_call: TRBD1
clone_size: few
j_call: TRBJ2-7
v_call: TRBV6-6
cdr3_length: 17
cdr3_nt: TGTGCCAGCAGTTCACCCCCGGGACAGAATTCGGCTAACGAGCAGTACTTC
cdr3_aa: CASSSPPGQNSANEQYF

d_call: -
clone_size: once
j_call: TRBJ1-3
v_call: TRBV20-1
cdr3_length: 18
cdr3_nt: TGCAGTGCTGGAGACCCCCTGGCGGACTACAGCTCTGGAAACACCATATATTTT
cdr3_aa: CSAGDPLADYSSGNTIYF

d_call: -
clone_size: -
j_call: TRBJ2-3
v_call: TRBV6-6
cdr3_length: 14
cdr3_nt: TGTGCCAGCAGTGCCGGCCAGTACACAGATACGCAGTATTTT
cdr3_aa: CASSAGQYTDTQYF

d_call: -
clone_size: few
j_call: TRBJ2-7
v_call: TRBV15
cdr3_length: 15
cdr3_nt: TGTGCCACCAGCAGAGACCAGGGGAAGTCCTACGAGCAGTACTTC
cdr3_aa: CATSRDQGKSYEQYF

d_call: TRBD1
clone_size: -
j_call: TRBJ1-2
v_call: TRBV5-1
cdr3_length: 13
cdr3_nt: TGCGCCAGCACCCTGGGACAGGGCTATGGCTACACCTTC
cdr3_aa: CASTLGQGYGYTF

d_call: TRBD1
clone_size: -
j_call: TRBJ2-2
v_call: TRBV4-1
cdr3_length: 15
cdr3_nt: TGCGCCGGCAGCCCGGGACAGAAAAACACCGGGGAGCTGTTTTTT
cdr3_aa: CAGSPGQKNTGELFF

d_call: TRBD2
clone_size: -
j_call: TRBJ2-2
v_call: TRBV5-1
cdr3_length: 14
cdr3_nt: TGCGCCACATCTAGCGGGGGTAACACCGGGGAGCTGTTTTTT
cdr3_aa: CATSSGGNTGELFF

d_call: -
clone_size: many
j_call: TRBJ2-3
v_call: TRBV12-5
cdr3_length: 14
cdr3_nt: TGTGCTAGTGGTCGGACAGCACTTATAGATACGCAGTATTTT
cdr3_aa: CASGRTALIDTQYF

d_call: -
clone_size: many
j_call: TRBJ2-6
v_call: TRBV4-2
cdr3_length: 16
cdr3_nt: TGTGCCAGCAGCCAAACAGGGTACTCTGGGGCCAACGTCCTGACTTTC
cdr3_aa: CASSQTGYSGANVLTF

d_call: -
clone_size: few
j_call: TRBJ2-3
v_call: TRBV7-9
cdr3_length: 15
cdr3_nt: TGTGCCAGCAGCTTAGCGGGGCAGCCTAAGGATACGCAGTATTTT
cdr3_aa: CASSLAGQPKDTQYF

d_call: -
clone_size: -
j_call: TRBJ1-1
v_call: TRBV7-3
cdr3_length: 15
cdr3_nt: TGTGCCAGCAGCCCGACGCCAGGGTTTGGGGCTGAAGCTTTCTTT
cdr3_aa: CASSPTPGFGAEAFF

d_call: TRBD1
clone_size: -
j_call: TRBJ2-7
v_call: TRBV5-1
cdr3_length: 15
cdr3_nt: TGCGCCAGCACCACTCAAGGGACAGGGGGTAACGAGCAGTACTTC
cdr3_aa: CASTTQGTGGNEQYF

d_call: -
clone_size: -
j_call: TRBJ2-3
v_call: TRBV6-1
cdr3_length: 18
cdr3_nt: TGTGCCAGCCTCGACCTCTACAACTCGCGGGACCGCACAGATACGCAGTATTTT
cdr3_aa: CASLDLYNSRDRTDTQYF

d_call: TRBD1
clone_size: -
j_call: TRBJ2-7
v_call: TRBV6-5
cdr3_length: 15
cdr3_nt: TGTGCCAGCAGGGAAACCGGGACAGGATCCTACGAGCAGTACTTC
cdr3_aa: CASRETGTGSYEQYF

d_call: -
clone_size: few
j_call: TRBJ2-7
v_call: TRBV28
cdr3_length: 12
cdr3_nt: TGTGCCAGCAGGACGACCGATTCCGAGCAGTACTTC
cdr3_aa: CASRTTDSEQYF

d_call: TRBD2
clone_size: -
j_call: TRBJ2-7
v_call: TRBV2
cdr3_length: 14
cdr3_nt: TGTGCCAGCAGTGAATCGGGGCGGGGGACGGCCCAGTACTTC
cdr3_aa: CASSESGRGTAQYF

d_call: -
clone_size: few
j_call: TRBJ2-1
v_call: TRBV4-2
cdr3_length: 13
cdr3_nt: TGTGCCAGCAGCCAAGAGGGATCAGGTTGGCGGTTCTTC
cdr3_aa: CASSQEGSGWRFF

d_call: -
clone_size: few
j_call: TRBJ2-1
v_call: TRBV7-3
cdr3_length: 13
cdr3_nt: TGTGCCACCTCGACCCCCGCCCACAATGAGCAGTTCTTC
cdr3_aa: CATSTPAHNEQFF

d_call: TRBD2
clone_size: many
j_call: TRBJ2-3
v_call: TRBV5-6
cdr3_length: 15
cdr3_nt: TGTGCCAGCAGCCCGGGACTAGCTTCGGCAGATACGCAGTATTTT
cdr3_aa: CASSPGLASADTQYF

d_call: -
clone_size: few
j_call: TRBJ2-7
v_call: TRBV5-1
cdr3_length: 12
cdr3_nt: TGCGCCAGCAGCAAAGACCACAATGAGCAGTACTTC
cdr3_aa: CASSKDHNEQYF

d_call: -
clone_size: few
j_call: TRBJ1-1
v_call: TRBV12-3/TRBV12-4
cdr3_length: 16
cdr3_nt: TGTGCCAGCAGTTTAGGGGGAGGCACGATGAACACTGAAGCTTTCTTT
cdr3_aa: CASSLGGGTMNTEAFF

d_call: TRBD1
clone_size: -
j_call: TRBJ1-1
v_call: TRBV9
cdr3_length: 15
cdr3_nt: TGTGCCAGCAGCGTAGTTGGGACAGGGGGCTCTGAAGCTTTCTTT
cdr3_aa: CASSVVGTGGSEAFF

d_call: -
clone_size: few
j_call: TRBJ2-5
v_call: TRBV7-2
cdr3_length: 17
cdr3_nt: TGTGCCAGCAGCTTAGCGATTCGTGGCAGGAACGCACTGGAGCAGTACTTC
cdr3_aa: CASSLAIRGRNALEQYF